This TCR beta chain is from a study of metastatic and nonmetastatic thyroid tumors. Thyroid surgery took place with no prior treatment in any patient. TCRdb re-analyzed the PCR reads using MiXCR. In the table there are tens of thousands of clones, around 17% of which are singletons. The table lists this clone with many counts. The CDR3 spans 14 residues. The V end was cut by 5 bases, the J end by 8 bases, with 17 bases between. Looked up from germline, CDR1 is MNHEY and CDR2 is SMNVEV (reference sequence). Sequencing was performed on blood. The rearrangement joins TRBV27 to TRBJ2-3; D may be TRBD2 (5 bases). This clonotype originated in a female donor with papillary thyroid cancer or a benign thyroid nodule (not recorded which). Some clones in this sample may be carry-over from other donors' samples. The DNA of the CDR3 is TGTGCCAGCAGTGGAGAGACTACTATAGGTACGCAGTATTTT. As protein: CASSGETTIGTQYF.